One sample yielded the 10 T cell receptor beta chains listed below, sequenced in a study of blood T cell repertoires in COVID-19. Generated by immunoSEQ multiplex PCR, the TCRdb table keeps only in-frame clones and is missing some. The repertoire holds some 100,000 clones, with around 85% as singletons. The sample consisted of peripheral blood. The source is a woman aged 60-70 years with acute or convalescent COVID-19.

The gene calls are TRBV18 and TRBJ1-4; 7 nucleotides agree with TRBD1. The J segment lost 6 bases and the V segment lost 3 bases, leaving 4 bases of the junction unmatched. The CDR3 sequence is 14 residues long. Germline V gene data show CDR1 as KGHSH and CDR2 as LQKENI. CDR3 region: CASSPEGAHEKLFF. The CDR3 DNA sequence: TGTGCCAGCTCACCGGAGGGGGCACATGAAAAACTGTTTTTT.

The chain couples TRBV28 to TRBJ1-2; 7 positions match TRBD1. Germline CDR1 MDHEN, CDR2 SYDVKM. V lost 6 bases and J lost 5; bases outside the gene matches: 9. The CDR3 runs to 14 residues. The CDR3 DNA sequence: TGTGCCAGCAGGCCGGGACAGATGTCATATGGCTACACCTTC. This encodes CASRPGQMSYGYTF.

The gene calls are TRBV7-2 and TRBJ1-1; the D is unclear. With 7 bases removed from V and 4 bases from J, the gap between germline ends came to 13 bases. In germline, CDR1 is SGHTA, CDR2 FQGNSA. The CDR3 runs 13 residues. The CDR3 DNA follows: TGTGCCAGCATCCTCTCGGGGTCCACTGAAGCTTTCTTT. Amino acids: CASILSGSTEAFF.

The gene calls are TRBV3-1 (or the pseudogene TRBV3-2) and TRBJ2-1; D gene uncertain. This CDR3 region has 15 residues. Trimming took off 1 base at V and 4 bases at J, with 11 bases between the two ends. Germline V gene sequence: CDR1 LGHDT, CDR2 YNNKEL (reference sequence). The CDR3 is CASSQVSRVYNEQFF. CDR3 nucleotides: TGTGCCAGCAGCCAAGTGTCCCGGGTTTACAATGAGCAGTTCTTC.

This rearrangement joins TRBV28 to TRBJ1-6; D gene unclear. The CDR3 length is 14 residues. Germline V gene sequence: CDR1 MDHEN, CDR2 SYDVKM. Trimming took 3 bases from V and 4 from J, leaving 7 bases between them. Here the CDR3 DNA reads TGTGCCAGCAGTTTCGAGGCGTATAATTCACCCCTCCACTTT. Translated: CASSFEAYNSPLHF.

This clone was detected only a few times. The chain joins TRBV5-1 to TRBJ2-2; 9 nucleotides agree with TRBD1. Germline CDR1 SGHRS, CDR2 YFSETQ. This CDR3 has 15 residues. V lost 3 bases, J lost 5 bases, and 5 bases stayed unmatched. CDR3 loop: CASSSRTGDTGELFF. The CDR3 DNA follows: TGCGCCAGCAGCTCCCGGACAGGGGATACCGGGGAGCTGTTTTTT.

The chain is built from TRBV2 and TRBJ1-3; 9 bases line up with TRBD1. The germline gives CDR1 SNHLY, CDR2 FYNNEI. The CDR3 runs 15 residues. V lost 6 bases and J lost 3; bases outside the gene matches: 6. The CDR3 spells CASRPGQGFGNTIYF. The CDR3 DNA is TGTGCCAGCAGGCCGGGACAGGGCTTTGGAAACACCATATATTTT.

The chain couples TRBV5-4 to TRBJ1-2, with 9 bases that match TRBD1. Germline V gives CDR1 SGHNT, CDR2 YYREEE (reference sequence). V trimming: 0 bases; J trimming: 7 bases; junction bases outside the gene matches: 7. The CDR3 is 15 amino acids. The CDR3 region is CASSLERTGVGGYTF. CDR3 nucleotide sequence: TGTGCCAGCAGCTTGGAGAGGACAGGGGTCGGTGGCTACACCTTC.

CDR3 DNA: TGCGCCAGCAGCTTGGATCAGCGAGGCTACACCTTC. Translation: CASSLDQRGYTF. The chain is built from TRBV5-1 and TRBJ1-2; D gene uncertain. Trimming pared 0 bases from V and 8 bases from J, leaving 8 bases between. The CDR3 sequence is 12 residues long. Germline V gene lookup returns CDR1 SGHRS and CDR2 YFSETQ.

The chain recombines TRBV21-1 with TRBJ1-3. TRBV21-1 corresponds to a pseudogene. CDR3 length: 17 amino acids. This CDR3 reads CASLQAGESRSGNTIYF. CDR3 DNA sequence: TGTGCCAGCTTGCAAGCGGGGGAGAGCCGCTCTGGAAACACCATATATTTT.